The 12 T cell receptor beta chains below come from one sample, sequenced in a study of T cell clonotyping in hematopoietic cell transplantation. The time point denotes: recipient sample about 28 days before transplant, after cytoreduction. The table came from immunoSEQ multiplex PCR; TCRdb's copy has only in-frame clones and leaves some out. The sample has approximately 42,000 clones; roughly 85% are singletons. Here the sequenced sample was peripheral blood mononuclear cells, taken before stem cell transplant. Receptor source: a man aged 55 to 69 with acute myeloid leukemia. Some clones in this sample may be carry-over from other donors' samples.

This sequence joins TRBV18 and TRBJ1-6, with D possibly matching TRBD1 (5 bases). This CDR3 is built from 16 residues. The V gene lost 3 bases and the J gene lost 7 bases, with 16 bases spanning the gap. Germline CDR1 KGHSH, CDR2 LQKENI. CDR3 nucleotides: TGTGCCAGCTCACCGACGAGAAGGGGCGGAAATTCACCCCTCCACTTT. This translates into CASSPTRRGGNSPLHF.

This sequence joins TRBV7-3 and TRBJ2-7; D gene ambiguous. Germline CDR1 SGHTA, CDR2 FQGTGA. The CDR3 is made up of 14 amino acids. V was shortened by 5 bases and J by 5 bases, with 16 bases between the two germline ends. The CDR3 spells CASSLDKRGNEQYF. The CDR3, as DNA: TGTGCCAGCAGCCTAGACAAGCGCGGCAACGAGCAGTACTTC.

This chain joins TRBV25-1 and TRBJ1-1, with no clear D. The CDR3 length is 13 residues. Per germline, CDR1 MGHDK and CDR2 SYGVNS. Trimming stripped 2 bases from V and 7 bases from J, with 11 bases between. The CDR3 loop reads CASSEKRANEAFF. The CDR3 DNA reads TGTGCCAGCAGTGAAAAAAGGGCCAATGAAGCTTTCTTT.

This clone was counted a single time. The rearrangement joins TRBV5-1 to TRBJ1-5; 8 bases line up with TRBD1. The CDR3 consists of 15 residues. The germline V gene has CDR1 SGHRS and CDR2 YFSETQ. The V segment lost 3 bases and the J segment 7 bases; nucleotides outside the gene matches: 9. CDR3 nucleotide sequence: TGCGCCAGCAGCTGGGGCGGGACAGGAAACCAGCCCCAGCATTTT. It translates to CASSWGGTGNQPQHF.

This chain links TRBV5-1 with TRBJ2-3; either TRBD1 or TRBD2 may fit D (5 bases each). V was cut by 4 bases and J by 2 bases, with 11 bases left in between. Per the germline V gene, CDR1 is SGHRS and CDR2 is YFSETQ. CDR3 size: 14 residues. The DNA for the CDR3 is TGCGCCAGCAGCCCAGGGACCCTCACAGATACGCAGTATTTT. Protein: CASSPGTLTDTQYF.

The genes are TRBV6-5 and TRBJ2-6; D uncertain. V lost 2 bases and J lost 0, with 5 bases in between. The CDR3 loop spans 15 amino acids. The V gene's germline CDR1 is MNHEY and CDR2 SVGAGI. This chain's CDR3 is CASSYGGSGANVLTF. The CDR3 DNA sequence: TGTGCCAGCAGTTACGGTGGCTCTGGGGCCAACGTCCTGACTTTC.

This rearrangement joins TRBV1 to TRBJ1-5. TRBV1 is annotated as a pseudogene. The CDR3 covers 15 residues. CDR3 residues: CTSSQGGRLNQPQHF. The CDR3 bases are TGCACCAGCAGCCAAGGAGGCAGGCTCAATCAGCCCCAGCATTTT.

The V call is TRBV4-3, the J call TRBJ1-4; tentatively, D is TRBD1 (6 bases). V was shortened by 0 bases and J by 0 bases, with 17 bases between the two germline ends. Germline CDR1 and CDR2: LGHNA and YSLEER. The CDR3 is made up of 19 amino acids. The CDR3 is CASSQDRWRGASTNEKLFF. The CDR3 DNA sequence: TGCGCCAGCAGCCAAGATAGGTGGCGGGGGGCGTCAACTAATGAAAAACTGTTTTTT.

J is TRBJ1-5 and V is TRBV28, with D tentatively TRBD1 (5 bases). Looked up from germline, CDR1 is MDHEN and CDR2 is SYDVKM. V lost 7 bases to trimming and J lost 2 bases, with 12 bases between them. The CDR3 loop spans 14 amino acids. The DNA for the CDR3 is TGTGCCAGCACCTGGGGCGGGCGCAATCAGCCCCAGCATTTT. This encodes CASTWGGRNQPQHF.

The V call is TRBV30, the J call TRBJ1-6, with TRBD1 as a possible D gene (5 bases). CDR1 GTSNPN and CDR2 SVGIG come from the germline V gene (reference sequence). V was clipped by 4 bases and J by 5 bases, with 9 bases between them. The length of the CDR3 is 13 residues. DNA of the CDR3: TGTGCCTGGACAGGGAATCATAATTCACCCCTCCACTTT. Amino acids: CAWTGNHNSPLHF.

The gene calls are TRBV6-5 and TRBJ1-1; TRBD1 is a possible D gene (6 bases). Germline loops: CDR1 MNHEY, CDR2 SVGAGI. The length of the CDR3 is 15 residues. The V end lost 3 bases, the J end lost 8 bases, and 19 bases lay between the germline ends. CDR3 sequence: CASSYYRTALREAFF. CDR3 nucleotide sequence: TGTGCCAGCAGTTATTACCGGACAGCTCTAAGGGAAGCTTTCTTT.

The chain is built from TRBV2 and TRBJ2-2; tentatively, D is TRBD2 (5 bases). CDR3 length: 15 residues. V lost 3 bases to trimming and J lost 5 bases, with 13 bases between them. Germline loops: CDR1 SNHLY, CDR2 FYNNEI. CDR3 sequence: CASSDPGFLTGELFF. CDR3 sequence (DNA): TGTGCCAGCAGTGATCCGGGGTTCCTAACCGGGGAGCTGTTTTTT.